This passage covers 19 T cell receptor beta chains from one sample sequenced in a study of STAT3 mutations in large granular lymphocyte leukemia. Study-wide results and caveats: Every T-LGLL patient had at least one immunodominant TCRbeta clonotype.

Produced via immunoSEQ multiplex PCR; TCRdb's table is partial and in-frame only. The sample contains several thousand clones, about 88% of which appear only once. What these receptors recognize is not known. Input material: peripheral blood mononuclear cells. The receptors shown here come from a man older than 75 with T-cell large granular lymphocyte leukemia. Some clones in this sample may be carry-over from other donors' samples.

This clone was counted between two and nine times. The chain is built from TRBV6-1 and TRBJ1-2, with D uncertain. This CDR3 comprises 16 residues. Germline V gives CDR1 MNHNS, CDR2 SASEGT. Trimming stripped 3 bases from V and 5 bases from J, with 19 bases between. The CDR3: CASSDLRVGIGYGYTF. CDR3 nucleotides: TGTGCCAGCAGTGATCTGAGGGTTGGGATAGGGTATGGCTACACCTTC.

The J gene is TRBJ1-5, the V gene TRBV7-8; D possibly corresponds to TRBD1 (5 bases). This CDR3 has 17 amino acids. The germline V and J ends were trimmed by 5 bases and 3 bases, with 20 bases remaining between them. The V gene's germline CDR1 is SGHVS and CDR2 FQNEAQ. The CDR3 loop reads CASSPVRGGEFNQPQHF. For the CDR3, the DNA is TGTGCCAGCAGCCCCGTCCGGGGAGGGGAATTCAATCAGCCCCAGCATTTT.

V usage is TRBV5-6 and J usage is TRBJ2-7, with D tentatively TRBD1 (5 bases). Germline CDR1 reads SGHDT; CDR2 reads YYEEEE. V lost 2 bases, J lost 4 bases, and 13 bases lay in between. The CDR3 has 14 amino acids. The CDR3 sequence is CASSFDSAGYEQYF. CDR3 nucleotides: TGTGCCAGCAGCTTTGACAGCGCAGGGTACGAGCAGTACTTC.

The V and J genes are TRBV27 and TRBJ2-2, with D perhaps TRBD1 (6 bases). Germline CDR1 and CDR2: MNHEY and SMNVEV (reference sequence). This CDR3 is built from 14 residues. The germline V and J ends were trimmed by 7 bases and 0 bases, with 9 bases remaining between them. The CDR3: CASKQGPNTGELFF. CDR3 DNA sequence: TGTGCCAGCAAACAGGGCCCGAACACCGGGGAGCTGTTTTTT.

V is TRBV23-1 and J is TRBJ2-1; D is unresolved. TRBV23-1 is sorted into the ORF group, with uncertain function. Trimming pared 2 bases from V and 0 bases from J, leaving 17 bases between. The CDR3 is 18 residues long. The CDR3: CASSQPRGRSASYNEQFF. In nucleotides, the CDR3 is TGCGCCAGCAGTCAACCCCGTGGGCGGTCCGCCTCCTACAATGAGCAGTTCTTC.

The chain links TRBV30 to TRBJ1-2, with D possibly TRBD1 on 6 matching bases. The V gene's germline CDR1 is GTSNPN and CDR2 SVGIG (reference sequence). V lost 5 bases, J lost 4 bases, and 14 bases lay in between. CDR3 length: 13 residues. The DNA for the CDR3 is TGTGCCTGGGGTACCCGAGGGGGCTATGGCTACACCTTC. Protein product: CAWGTRGGYGYTF.

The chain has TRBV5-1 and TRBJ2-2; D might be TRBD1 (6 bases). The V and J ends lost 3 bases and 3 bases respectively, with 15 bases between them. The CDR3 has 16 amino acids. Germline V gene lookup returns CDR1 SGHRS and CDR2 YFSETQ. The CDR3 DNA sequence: TGCGCCAGCAGCTGGACGGACAGCCTAGACACCGGGGAGCTGTTTTTT. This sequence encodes CASSWTDSLDTGELFF.

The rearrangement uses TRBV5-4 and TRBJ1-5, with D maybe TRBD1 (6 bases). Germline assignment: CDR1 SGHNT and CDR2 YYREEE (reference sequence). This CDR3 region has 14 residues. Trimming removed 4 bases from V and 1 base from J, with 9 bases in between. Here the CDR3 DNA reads TGTGCCAGCAGCCAGGACAGAAGCAATCAGCCCCAGCATTTT. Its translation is CASSQDRSNQPQHF.

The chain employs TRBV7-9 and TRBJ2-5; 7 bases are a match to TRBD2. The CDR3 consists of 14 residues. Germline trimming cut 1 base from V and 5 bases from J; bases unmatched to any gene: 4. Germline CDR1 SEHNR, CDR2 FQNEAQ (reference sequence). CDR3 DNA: TGTGCCAGCAGCTTAGAGGGAGGGCTGGAGACCCAGTACTTC. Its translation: CASSLEGGLETQYF.

The DNA for the CDR3 is TGTGCCAGCAGCGTACTCGGTGGGACGACTGCGGCCGGGGAGCTGTTTTTT. Encoded protein: CASSVLGGTTAAGELFF. The V call is TRBV5-6, the J call TRBJ2-2; the D gene could be TRBD1 or TRBD2 (5 bases each). CDR1 and CDR2 (germline): SGHDT, YYEEEE. V lost 4 bases and J lost 6, with 22 bases in between. This CDR3 region has 17 residues.

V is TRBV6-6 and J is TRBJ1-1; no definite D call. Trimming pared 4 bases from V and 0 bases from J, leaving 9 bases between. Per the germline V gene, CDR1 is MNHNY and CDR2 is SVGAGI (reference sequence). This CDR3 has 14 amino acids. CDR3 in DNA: TGTGCCAGCAGTTGGTCAGCTATGAACACTGAAGCTTTCTTT. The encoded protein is CASSWSAMNTEAFF.

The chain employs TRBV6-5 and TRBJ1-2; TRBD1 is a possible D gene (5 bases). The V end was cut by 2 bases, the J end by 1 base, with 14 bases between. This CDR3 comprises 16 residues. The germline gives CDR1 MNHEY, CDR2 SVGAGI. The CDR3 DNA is TGTGCCAGCAGTTACATGACAGCGGGGGATAACTATGGCTACACCTTC. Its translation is CASSYMTAGDNYGYTF.

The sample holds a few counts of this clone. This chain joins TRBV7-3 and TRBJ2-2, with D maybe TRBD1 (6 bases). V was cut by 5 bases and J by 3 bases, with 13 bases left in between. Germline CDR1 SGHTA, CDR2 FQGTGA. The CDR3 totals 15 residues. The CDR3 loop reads CASSRDRTDTGELFF. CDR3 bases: TGTGCCAGCAGCCGCGACAGGACCGACACCGGGGAGCTGTTTTTT.

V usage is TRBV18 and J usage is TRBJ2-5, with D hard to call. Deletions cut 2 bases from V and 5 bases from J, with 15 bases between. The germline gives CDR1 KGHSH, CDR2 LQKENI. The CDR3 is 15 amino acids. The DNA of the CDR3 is TGTGCCAGCTCACCAAAGGAGAAATCGAGGGAGACCCAGTACTTC. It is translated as CASSPKEKSRETQYF. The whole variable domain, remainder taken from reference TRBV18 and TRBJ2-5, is NAGVMQNPRHLVRRRGQEARLRCSPMKGHSHVYWYRQLPEEGLKFMVYLQKENIIDESGMPKERFSAEFPKEGPSILRIQQVVRGDSAAYFCASSPKEKSRETQYFGPGTRLLVL.

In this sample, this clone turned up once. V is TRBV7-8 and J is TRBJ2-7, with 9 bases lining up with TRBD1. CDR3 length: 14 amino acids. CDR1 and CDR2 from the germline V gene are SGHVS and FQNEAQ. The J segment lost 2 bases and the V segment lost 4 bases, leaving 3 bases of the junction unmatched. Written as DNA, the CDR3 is TGTGCCAGCAGCTCGACAGGGGGTCCCTACGAGCAGTACTTC. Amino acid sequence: CASSSTGGPYEQYF.

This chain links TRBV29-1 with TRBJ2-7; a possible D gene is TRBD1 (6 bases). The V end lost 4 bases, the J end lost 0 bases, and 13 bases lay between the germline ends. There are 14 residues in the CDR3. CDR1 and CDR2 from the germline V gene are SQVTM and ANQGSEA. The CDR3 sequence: CSVVSPGASYEQYF. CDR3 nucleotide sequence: TGCAGCGTTGTTTCCCCAGGGGCCTCCTACGAGCAGTACTTC.

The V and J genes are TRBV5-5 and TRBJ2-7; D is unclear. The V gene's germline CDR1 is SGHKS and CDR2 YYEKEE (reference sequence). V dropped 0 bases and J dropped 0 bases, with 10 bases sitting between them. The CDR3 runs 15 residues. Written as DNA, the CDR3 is TGTGCCAGCAGCTTGGCCCCAGGCAACTCCTACGAGCAGTACTTC. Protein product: CASSLAPGNSYEQYF.

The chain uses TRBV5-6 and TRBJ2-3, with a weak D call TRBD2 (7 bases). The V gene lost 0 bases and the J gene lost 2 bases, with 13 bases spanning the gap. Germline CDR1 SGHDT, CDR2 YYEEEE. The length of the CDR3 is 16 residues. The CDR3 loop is CASSLAWGGLTDTQYF. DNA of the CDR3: TGTGCCAGCAGCTTGGCCTGGGGGGGCCTCACAGATACGCAGTATTTT. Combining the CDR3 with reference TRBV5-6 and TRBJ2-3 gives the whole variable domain DAGVTQSPTHLIKTRGQQVTLRCSPKSGHDTVSWYQQALGQGPQFIFQYYEEEERQRGNFPDRFSGHQFPNYSSELNVNALLLGDSALYLCASSLAWGGLTDTQYFGPGTRLTVL.

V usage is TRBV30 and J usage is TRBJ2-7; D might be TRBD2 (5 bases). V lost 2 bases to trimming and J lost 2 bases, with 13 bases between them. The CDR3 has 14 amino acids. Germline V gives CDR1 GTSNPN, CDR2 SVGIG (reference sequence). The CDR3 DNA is TGTGCCTGGAGTAGAGGGTCACTAACCTACGAGCAGTACTTC. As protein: CAWSRGSLTYEQYF.